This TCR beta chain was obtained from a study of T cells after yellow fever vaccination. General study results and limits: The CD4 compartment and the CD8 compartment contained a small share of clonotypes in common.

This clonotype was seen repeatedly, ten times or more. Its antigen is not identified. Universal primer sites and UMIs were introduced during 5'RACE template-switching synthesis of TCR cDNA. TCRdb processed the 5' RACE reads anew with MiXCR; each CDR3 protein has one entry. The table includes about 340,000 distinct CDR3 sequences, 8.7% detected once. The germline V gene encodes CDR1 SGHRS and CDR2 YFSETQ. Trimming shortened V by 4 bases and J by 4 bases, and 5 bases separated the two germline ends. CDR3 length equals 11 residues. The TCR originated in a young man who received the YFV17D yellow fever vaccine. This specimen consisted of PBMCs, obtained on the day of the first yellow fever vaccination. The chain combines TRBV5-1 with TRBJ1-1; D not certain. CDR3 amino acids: CASSQSTEAFF. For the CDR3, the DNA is TGCGCCAGCAGCCAGTCCACTGAAGCTTTCTTT.